Following are 25 T cell receptor beta chains from one sample sequenced in a study of Graves' ophthalmopathy and Graves' hyperthyroidism. CDR3 regions of TCR beta were amplified from RNA transcripts. The first round was an RT-PCR with HTBI primers, and the second round was a multiplex PCR. TCRdb re-called the multiplex PCR reads with MiXCR, one entry per CDR3 protein. Of under 200,000 distinct CDR3 sequences in the sample, less than 45% were seen once. The sample consisted of peripheral blood. These receptors all stem from a woman between 35 and 50 years old with Graves' ophthalmopathy.

This sequence joins TRBV28 and TRBJ2-4; 11 bases align to TRBD2. The V gene end was trimmed by 6 bases and the J gene end by 1 base; junction bases not matched to a gene: 2. CDR1 and CDR2 from the germline V gene are MDHEN and SYDVKM. This CDR3 is built from 15 residues. CDR3 loop: CASRTSGMAKNIQYF. The DNA of the CDR3 is TGTGCCAGCAGGACTAGCGGGATGGCCAAAAACATTCAGTACTTC.

This clonotype was picked up many times. This rearrangement joins TRBV6-5 to TRBJ1-2, with 7 nucleotides matching TRBD1. The CDR3 has 16 residues. Germline loops: CDR1 MNHEY, CDR2 SVGAGI. Trimming took 0 bases from V and 0 from J; bases not matched to a gene: 4. The CDR3, as DNA: TGTGCCAGCAGTTACTCCGCAGGGGGAACTAACTATGGCTACACCTTC. Translated: CASSYSAGGTNYGYTF.

The rearrangement uses TRBV24-1 and TRBJ2-7; perhaps TRBD1 as D (6 bases). CDR1 and CDR2 (germline): KGHDR, SFDVKD. The CDR3 covers 13 residues. Trimming stripped 3 bases from V and 7 bases from J, with 12 bases between. The CDR3 region has the DNA TGTGCCACCAGTGATCACGGACAGAGGGAGCAGTACTTC. Translation gives CATSDHGQREQYF.

This clonotype was recorded at least ten times. The chain has TRBV6-1 and TRBJ2-7; D not resolved. This CDR3 has 12 residues. V lost 2 bases to trimming and J lost 6 bases, with 8 bases between them. Germline-derived CDR1 and CDR2 are MNHNS and SASEGT. The CDR3 bases are TGTGCCAGCAGTGAAATGGGATTCGAGCAGTACTTC. Translating it yields CASSEMGFEQYF.

This clonotype occurred once. The V call is TRBV4-3, the J call TRBJ1-1, with D possibly being TRBD1 (6 bases). This CDR3 has 15 residues. Trimming removed 0 bases from V and 5 bases from J, with 13 bases in between. Per the germline V gene, CDR1 is LGHNA and CDR2 is YSLEER. CDR3 in amino acids: CASSQDEGVETEAFF. The CDR3 DNA reads as TGCGCCAGCAGCCAAGATGAGGGGGTGGAGACTGAAGCTTTCTTT.

This clonotype was found once. This sequence joins TRBV15 and TRBJ1-1, with no clear D. Trimming cost V 7 bases and J 0 bases, with 9 bases left between them. The CDR3 is made up of 13 amino acids. The germline V gene has CDR1 LNHNV and CDR2 YYDKDF (reference sequence). CDR3 nucleotides: TGTGCCACCACCAAGGAGGTGAACACTGAAGCTTTCTTT. Its protein product is CATTKEVNTEAFF.

This clonotype was counted ten times or more. This chain links TRBV7-9 with TRBJ1-6, with a weak D call TRBD1 (5 bases). This CDR3 region has 13 residues. The germline CDR1 and CDR2 sequences are SEHNR and FQNEAQ (reference sequence). V shed 4 bases and J shed 9 bases, with 10 bases lying between them. The CDR3 loop reads CASSSRDSSPLHF. Here the CDR3 DNA reads TGTGCCAGCAGCTCCAGGGATAGTTCACCCCTCCACTTT.

This clonotype was counted ten times or more. This rearrangement joins TRBV6-1 to TRBJ1-5; D is undetermined. The germline V and J ends were trimmed by 3 bases and 0 bases, with 6 bases remaining between them. In germline, CDR1 is MNHNS, CDR2 SASEGT. The CDR3 extends over 14 amino acids. CDR3 nucleotides: TGTGCCAGCAGTGACAGCTATAGCAATCAGCCCCAGCATTTT. Protein sequence: CASSDSYSNQPQHF.

The V and J genes are TRBV9 and TRBJ2-7; either TRBD1 or TRBD2 may supply D (5 bases each). The germline CDR1 and CDR2 sequences are SGDLS and YYNGEE. Trimming removed 3 bases from V and 5 bases from J, with 18 bases in between. The length of the CDR3 is 15 residues. In nucleotides, the CDR3 is TGTGCCAGCAGCGAGGGGATATGGGGGAGCGACGAGCAGTACTTC. The encoded protein is CASSEGIWGSDEQYF.

This clonotype was observed at least ten times. V is TRBV6-1 and J is TRBJ1-5; D is perhaps TRBD1 (6 bases). With 4 bases removed from V and 0 bases from J, the gap between germline ends came to 19 bases. Germline V lookup: CDR1 MNHNS, CDR2 SASEGT. The CDR3 has 18 amino acids. The CDR3 DNA follows: TGTGCCAGCAGTGCGGGGGCAGGGATGGGATATAGCAATCAGCCCCAGCATTTT. It is translated as CASSAGAGMGYSNQPQHF.

The chain is built from TRBV3-1 and TRBJ2-5, with 8 bases matching TRBD2. V lost 5 bases to trimming and J lost 2 bases; unmatched junction nucleotides: 7. The germline V gene encodes CDR1 LGHDT and CDR2 YNNKEL (reference sequence). The CDR3 is made up of 15 amino acids. Written as DNA, the CDR3 is TGTGCCAGCAGCACCCGGACTAGCAGACAAGAGACCCAGTACTTC. The encoded protein is CASSTRTSRQETQYF.

Ten or more counts support this clonotype. Compared with germline, one end of the junction differs, possibly owing to a read error. The chain employs TRBV7-7 and TRBJ2-5; a weak D match, TRBD2 (6 bases). The CDR3 loop spans 16 amino acids. Germline V CDR1 and CDR2: SSHAT, FNYEAQ (reference sequence). The CDR3 sequence: CASSSIIGGPQETQYF. In nucleotides, the CDR3 is TGTGCTAGCAGCTCAATAATCGGGGGACCGCAAGAGACCCAGTACTTC.

The rearrangement joins TRBV12-3 or TRBV12-4 to TRBJ1-5; D possibly corresponds to TRBD1 (5 bases). The CDR3 spans 15 residues. Trimming removed 6 bases at V and 1 base at J, with 13 bases between. Written as DNA, the CDR3 is TGTGCCAGCAGCCCCGGTGGGGGAAGCAATCAGCCCCAGCATTTT. This gives the protein CASSPGGGSNQPQHF.

This sequence joins TRBV11-1 and TRBJ2-5; the D gene is possibly TRBD1 (7 bases). The ends were cut back, 5 bases at V and 1 base at J, with 17 bases in the middle. CDR1 is SGHAT and CDR2 is FQDESV in the germline V gene (reference sequence). This CDR3 spans 16 amino acids. The CDR3 reads CASSPKGAGFQETQYF. As DNA, the CDR3 is TGTGCCAGCAGCCCCAAGGGGGCGGGATTCCAAGAGACCCAGTACTTC. Full variable domain (missing parts from reference TRBV11-1 and TRBJ2-5): EAEVAQSPRYKITEKSQAVAFWCDPISGHATLYWYRQILGQGPELLVQFQDESVVDDSQLPKDRFSAERLKGVDSTLKIQPAELGDSAMYLCASSPKGAGFQETQYFGPGTRLLVL.

The chain employs TRBV28 and TRBJ2-5, with 8 bases identical to TRBD2. This CDR3 contains 14 residues. Trimming removed 7 bases from V and 5 bases from J; junction bases left unmatched: 9. The germline CDR1 and CDR2 sequences are MDHEN and SYDVKM. DNA for the CDR3: TGTGCCAGCACCACCGGGGGGGTGAGGGAGACCCAGTACTTC. The encoded protein is CASTTGGVRETQYF.

Ten or more counts support this clonotype. The chain is built from TRBV7-8 and TRBJ2-2; 7 nucleotides agree with TRBD2. The V segment lost 1 base and the J segment 4 bases; nucleotides outside the gene matches: 6. Germline CDR1 and CDR2: SGHVS and FQNEAQ. The CDR3 length is 16 residues. CDR3 protein: CASSLGLAPSTGELFF. CDR3 in DNA: TGTGCCAGCAGCTTAGGACTAGCTCCGAGCACCGGGGAGCTGTTTTTT.

This clonotype was observed many times. This chain joins TRBV27 and TRBJ2-3, with 7 bases that match TRBD2. Germline trimming cut 2 bases from V and 4 bases from J; bases unmatched to any gene: 6. CDR3 length: 15 amino acids. The germline gives CDR1 MNHEY, CDR2 SMNVEV (reference sequence). DNA for the CDR3: TGTGCCAGCAGTTTAGGGGGAGGGTTAGCAGATACGCAGTATTTT. Amino acid sequence: CASSLGGGLADTQYF.

The V gene is TRBV6-2 or TRBV6-3, the J gene TRBJ1-1; 7 nucleotides agree with TRBD1. CDR3 length: 17 residues. The trim removed 0 bases at V and 3 bases at J, leaving 10 bases unmatched. Germline V lookup: CDR1 MNHEY, CDR2 SVGEGT. The CDR3 spells CASSYSIGGQTYTEAFF. CDR3 nucleotide sequence: TGTGCCAGCAGTTACTCGATTGGGGGACAGACCTACACTGAAGCTTTCTTT.

This clonotype was seen at least ten times. V usage is TRBV20-1 and J usage is TRBJ2-5, with D possibly matching TRBD1 (5 bases). Germline V gives CDR1 DFQATT, CDR2 SNEGSKA (reference sequence). The CDR3 is 15 residues long. Between the trimmed V and J ends, which lost 6 bases and 1 base, there was a span of 18 bases. CDR3 sequence reads: CSASTVLGFQETQYF. The DNA for the CDR3 is TGCAGTGCATCGACAGTCCTCGGATTCCAAGAGACCCAGTACTTC.

The chain uses TRBV29-1 and TRBJ1-2, with D possibly being TRBD1 (5 bases). CDR3 size: 13 residues. From germline, CDR1 is SQVTM and CDR2 ANQGSEA. Deletions cut 6 bases from V and 5 bases from J, with 16 bases between. Here the CDR3 DNA reads TGCAGCGTCGGTGTCCCGGGGACTTATGGCTACACCTTC. It specifies CSVGVPGTYGYTF.

There are a few counts of this clonotype. This rearrangement joins TRBV12-3 or TRBV12-4 to TRBJ2-7, with D perhaps TRBD2 (5 bases). This CDR3 has 13 residues. V was pared by 7 bases and J by 4 bases, with 14 bases between. For the CDR3, the DNA is TGTGCCAGCACCCTAGGACTGAGATACGAGCAGTACTTC. Translation: CASTLGLRYEQYF.

To note about this clonotype: At one end, the junction sequence differs from germline, possibly due to a read error. The gene calls are TRBV7-8 and TRBJ1-3; 8 nucleotides agree with TRBD1. The CDR3 runs 16 residues. Germline lookup yields CDR1 SGHVS and CDR2 FQNEAQ. The CDR3 loop reads CASSLGTGSSGTTIYF. In nucleotides, the CDR3 is TGTGCCAGCAGCTTAGGGACAGGGAGCTCTGGAACCACCATATATTTT.

Many counts were recorded for this clonotype. The genes are TRBV11-2 and TRBJ2-3; 12 nucleotides align to TRBD2. CDR1 and CDR2 from the germline V gene are SGHAT and FQNNGV. CDR3 size: 16 residues. Trimming cost V 4 bases and J 2 bases; bases outside gene matches: 4. The CDR3 here is CASSSRTSGVTDTQYF. CDR3 DNA sequence: TGTGCCAGCAGCTCACGGACTAGCGGGGTCACAGATACGCAGTATTTT.

In this sample, this clonotype turned up many times. This sequence joins TRBV20-1 and TRBJ1-1; D is possibly TRBD1 (5 bases). Trimming pared 6 bases from V and 0 bases from J, leaving 11 bases between. The CDR3 has 13 residues. Germline CDR1 and CDR2: DFQATT and SNEGSKA (reference sequence). The CDR3 protein is CSARTKMNTEAFF. In nucleotides, the CDR3 is TGCAGTGCAAGGACAAAGATGAACACTGAAGCTTTCTTT.

The chain carries TRBV12-3 or TRBV12-4 and TRBJ1-5; 7 bases agree with TRBD1. The V and J ends lost 5 bases and 0 bases, in that order; junction bases with no gene match: 10. The CDR3 is 17 residues long. CDR3 in amino acids: CASSPRTGAYSNQPQHF. The CDR3 DNA follows: TGTGCCAGCAGTCCGCGGACAGGAGCCTATAGCAATCAGCCCCAGCATTTT.